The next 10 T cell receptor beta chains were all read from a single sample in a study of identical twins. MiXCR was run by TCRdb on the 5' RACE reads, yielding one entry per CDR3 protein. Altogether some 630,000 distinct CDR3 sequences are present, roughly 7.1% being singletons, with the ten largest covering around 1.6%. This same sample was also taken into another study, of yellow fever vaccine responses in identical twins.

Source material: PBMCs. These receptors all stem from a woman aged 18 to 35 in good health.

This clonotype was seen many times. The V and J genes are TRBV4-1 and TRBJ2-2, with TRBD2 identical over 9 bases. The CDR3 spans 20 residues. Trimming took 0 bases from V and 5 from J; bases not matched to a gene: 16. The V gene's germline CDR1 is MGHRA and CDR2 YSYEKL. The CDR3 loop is CASSQEGPSLRLAETGELFF. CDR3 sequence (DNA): TGCGCCAGCAGCCAAGAGGGTCCCTCCCTTCGACTAGCGGAAACCGGGGAGCTGTTTTTT.

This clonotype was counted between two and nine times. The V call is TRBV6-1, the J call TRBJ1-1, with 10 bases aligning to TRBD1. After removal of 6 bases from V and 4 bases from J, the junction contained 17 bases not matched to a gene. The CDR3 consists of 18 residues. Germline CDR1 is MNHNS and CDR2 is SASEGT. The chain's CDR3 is CASRPGRQGAIGFTEAFF. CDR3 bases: TGTGCCAGCAGGCCCGGAAGACAGGGGGCGATTGGGTTCACTGAAGCTTTCTTT.

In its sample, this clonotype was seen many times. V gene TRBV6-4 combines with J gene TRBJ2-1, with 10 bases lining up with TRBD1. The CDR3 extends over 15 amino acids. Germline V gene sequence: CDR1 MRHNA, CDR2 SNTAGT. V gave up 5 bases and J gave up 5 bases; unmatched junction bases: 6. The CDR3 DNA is TGTGCCAGCAGTCCCGGACAGGGGGACCACAATGAGCAGTTCTTC. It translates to CASSPGQGDHNEQFF.

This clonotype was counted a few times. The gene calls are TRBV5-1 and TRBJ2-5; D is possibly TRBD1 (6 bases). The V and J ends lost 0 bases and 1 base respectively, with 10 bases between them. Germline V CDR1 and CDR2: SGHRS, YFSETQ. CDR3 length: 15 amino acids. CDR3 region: CASSLETGRQETQYF. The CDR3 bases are TGCGCCAGCAGCTTGGAGACAGGTCGCCAAGAGACCCAGTACTTC.

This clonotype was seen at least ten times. CDR3 sequence reads: CASSQELDRGYTEAFF. CDR3 nucleotide sequence: TGCGCCAGCAGCCAAGAATTAGACAGGGGGTACACTGAAGCTTTCTTT. The chain has TRBV4-1 and TRBJ1-1; TRBD1 aligns across 9 bases. V lost 0 bases, J lost 3 bases, and 5 bases stayed unmatched. Germline V gene lookup returns CDR1 MGHRA and CDR2 YSYEKL. The CDR3 length is 16 residues.

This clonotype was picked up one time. CDR3 sequence (DNA): TGTGCCAGCAGTCAGCGTAACCCCCCAGATACGCAGTATTTT. It is translated as CASSQRNPPDTQYF. This chain connects TRBV6-1 to TRBJ2-3; D gene unclear. The CDR3 is 14 amino acids. The V end lost 5 bases, the J end lost 4 bases, and 13 bases lay between the germline ends. CDR1 MNHNS and CDR2 SASEGT come from the germline V gene.

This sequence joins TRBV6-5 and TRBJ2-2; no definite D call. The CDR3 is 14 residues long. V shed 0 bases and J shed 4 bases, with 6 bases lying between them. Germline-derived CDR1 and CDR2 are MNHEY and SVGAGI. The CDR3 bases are TGTGCCAGCAGTTACTCTAGGAGCACCGGGGAGCTGTTTTTT. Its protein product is CASSYSRSTGELFF.

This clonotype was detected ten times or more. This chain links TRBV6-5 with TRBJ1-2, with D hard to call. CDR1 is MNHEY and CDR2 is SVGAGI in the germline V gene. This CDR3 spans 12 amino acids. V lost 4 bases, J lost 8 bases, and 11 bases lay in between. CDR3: CASSSGRRGYTF. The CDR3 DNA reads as TGTGCCAGCAGTTCCGGGCGCCGGGGCTACACCTTC.

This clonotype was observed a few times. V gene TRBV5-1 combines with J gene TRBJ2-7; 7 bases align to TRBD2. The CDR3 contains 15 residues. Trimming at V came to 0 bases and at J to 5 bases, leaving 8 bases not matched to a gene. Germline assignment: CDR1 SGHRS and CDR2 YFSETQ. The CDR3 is CASSLGGGSTDEQYF. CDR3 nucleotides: TGCGCCAGCAGCTTGGGCGGCGGGAGTACCGACGAGCAGTACTTC.

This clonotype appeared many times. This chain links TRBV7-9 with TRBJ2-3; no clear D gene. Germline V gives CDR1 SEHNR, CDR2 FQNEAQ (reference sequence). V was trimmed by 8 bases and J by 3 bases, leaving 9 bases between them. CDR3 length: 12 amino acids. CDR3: CASRVPTDTQYF. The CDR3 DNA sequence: TGTGCCAGCCGGGTCCCAACAGATACGCAGTATTTT. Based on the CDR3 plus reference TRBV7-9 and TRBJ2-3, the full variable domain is DTGVSQNPRHKITKRGQNVTFRCDPISEHNRLYWYRQTLGQGPEFLTYFQNEAQLEKSRLLSDRFSAERPKGSFSTLEIQRTEQGDSAMYLCASRVPTDTQYFGPGTRLTVL.